This entry is about one TCR beta chain. V lost 2 bases, J lost 2 bases, and 8 bases lay in between. There are 14 residues in the CDR3. CDR1 and CDR2 (germline): SGDLS, YYNGEE. In the source study's methods: Using reference gene primer amplification, nucleated cell counts were estimated. The table came from immunoSEQ multiplex PCR; TCRdb's copy has only in-frame clones and leaves some out. That table gives V, J and clone size, and the DNA gave D and trimming. Altogether under 300,000 clones are present, around 87% being singletons, with the ten largest covering about 3.6%. This sample is drawn from a study of blood T cell repertoires in COVID-19. Study information: Acute and convalescent COVID-19 specimens originated in the United States, Italy and Spain. The analysed material was cDNA or gDNA that came from T cells, B-cell-depleted T cells, or PBMCs.

Sequenced sample: peripheral blood. V is TRBV9 and J is TRBJ1-3; a possible D gene is TRBD1 (5 bases). The TCR sequence derives from a young man with active or convalescent COVID-19. The CDR3 loop is CASSVGGPGNTIYF. In DNA form, the CDR3 reads TGTGCCAGCAGCGTCGGGGGTCCTGGAAACACCATATATTTT.